Listed below are T cell receptor beta chains from one sample, sequenced in a study of T cells after somatic rescue of genetic block. Libraries were prepared by immunoSEQ multiplex PCR; TCRdb keeps only in-frame clonotypes and omits some of them. The sample lists under 150,000 clones, 75% to 95% occurring once. Material: peripheral blood mononuclear cells (PBMCs). These receptors were obtained from a woman between 18 and 30 years old. Both conserved end residues are part of each CDR3. The D gene is left open where the match is weak. Not all rows give a size; the values are once, few, many and, for expanded clones, a class.

>TRBV4-1|NA|TRBJ2-5|NA
CASSQGAGTAYQETQYF
TGCGCCAGCAGCCAAGGCGCCGGGACTGCGTACCAAGAGACCCAGTACTTC
>TRBV14|NA|TRBJ2-7|NA
CASSQVGGSPGEQYF
TGTGCCAGCAGCCAAGTAGGTGGATCCCCGGGGGAGCAGTACTTC
>TRBV9|NA|TRBJ1-4|few
CASSVGGDMNNEKLFF
TGTGCCAGCAGCGTAGGTGGGGATATGAATAATGAAAAACTGTTTTTT
>TRBV5-1|NA|TRBJ1-3|once
CASSLGFGSGNTIYF
TGCGCCAGCAGCTTGGGGTTTGGGTCTGGAAACACCATATATTTT
>TRBV5-4|NA|TRBJ1-3|NA
CASSLEGPGNTIYF
TGTGCCAGCAGCTTGGAGGGTCCTGGAAACACCATATATTTT
>TRBV5-5|NA|TRBJ1-1|NA
CASSRGEGYNTEAFF
TGTGCCAGCAGCCGAGGGGAGGGGTACAACACTGAAGCTTTCTTT
>TRBV9|NA|TRBJ2-1|NA
CASSVGSVAYNEQFF
TGTGCCAGCAGCGTAGGATCAGTAGCCTACAATGAGCAGTTCTTC
>TRBV5-4|NA|TRBJ2-3|NA
CASSLKTDTQYF
TGTGCCAGCAGCTTGAAAACAGATACGCAGTATTTT
>TRBV7-9|NA|TRBJ2-3|NA
CASSRRAQFTDTQYF
TGTGCCAGCAGCCGGCGGGCACAATTCACAGATACGCAGTATTTT
>TRBV2|TRBD1|TRBJ1-1|NA
CASSTTGHTEAFF
TGTGCCAGCAGTACGACAGGGCACACTGAAGCTTTCTTT
>TRBV4-1|TRBD1|TRBJ2-7|once
CASSLRDRVDEQYF
TGCGCCAGCAGCCTTAGGGACAGGGTCGACGAGCAGTACTTC
>TRBV7-6|TRBD1|TRBJ1-1|NA
CASSLRTGGEFSTEAFF
TGTGCCAGCAGCCTTAGGACAGGGGGCGAATTTAGCACTGAAGCTTTCTTT
>TRBV9|TRBD1|TRBJ1-2|NA
CASSADRGQFGYTF
TGTGCCAGCAGCGCGGACAGGGGGCAGTTTGGCTACACCTTC
>TRBV5-1|NA|TRBJ1-2|NA
CASTPSSSGLGYTF
TGCGCCAGCACCCCCAGCTCCTCGGGGTTAGGCTACACCTTC
>TRBV27|TRBD1|TRBJ2-7|NA
CASSPRDRSYEQYF
TGTGCCAGCAGCCCACGGGACAGGTCCTACGAGCAGTACTTC
>TRBV6-1|NA|TRBJ1-5|NA
CASSEGLEGAQPQHF
TGTGCCAGCAGTGAAGGCTTGGAGGGAGCACAGCCCCAGCATTTT
>TRBV7-2|NA|TRBJ2-3|once
CASSLNMAGSTDTQYF
TGTGCCAGCAGCTTAAACATGGCAGGGAGCACAGATACGCAGTATTTT
>TRBV7-3|TRBD2|TRBJ2-3|NA
CASSPTSGGADTQYF
TGTGCCAGCAGCCCGACTAGCGGGGGGGCAGATACGCAGTATTTT
>TRBV28|TRBD2|TRBJ2-7|once
CASRPSGYEQYF
TGTGCCAGCAGGCCTAGCGGATACGAGCAGTACTTC
>TRBV30|NA|TRBJ1-5|NA
CAWSALVGDQPQHF
TGTGCCTGGAGTGCCTTGGTGGGAGATCAGCCCCAGCATTTT
>TRBV9|NA|TRBJ2-7|NA
CASSSNPVKSSYEQYF
TGTGCCAGCAGCAGTAACCCAGTGAAGAGCTCCTACGAGCAGTACTTC
>TRBV7-7|NA|TRBJ2-2|NA
CASSLRQGGDGELFF
TGTGCCAGCAGCTTACGGCAGGGGGGCGACGGGGAGCTGTTTTTT
>TRBV5-5|NA|TRBJ1-2|NA
CASSLLDGNYGYTF
TGTGCCAGCAGCCTACTGGACGGTAACTATGGCTACACCTTC
>TRBV7-2|TRBD2|TRBJ2-5|once
CASSLVSLAGGQETQYF
TGTGCCAGCAGCTTAGTATCCCTAGCGGGGGGGCAAGAGACCCAGTACTTC
>TRBV7-3|NA|TRBJ1-6|NA
CASSLLHGQGSPLHF
TGTGCCAGCAGCTTATTACACGGGCAGGGGTCACCCCTCCACTTT
>TRBV18|NA|TRBJ1-1|NA
CASSPLENTEAFF
TGTGCCAGCTCACCACTCGAGAACACTGAAGCTTTCTTT
>TRBV9|TRBD1|TRBJ1-2|NA
CASSVTDRGIRYGYTF
TGTGCCAGCAGCGTAACAGACAGGGGGATAAGATATGGCTACACCTTC
>TRBV27|TRBD2|TRBJ2-2|NA
CASRSMSGGALSGELFF
TGTGCCAGCAGGTCAATGAGCGGGGGGGCCTTGTCCGGGGAGCTGTTTTTT
>TRBV6-6|NA|TRBJ1-5|NA
CASSYDSNQPQHF
TGTGCCAGCAGTTACGATAGCAATCAGCCCCAGCATTTT
>TRBV18|TRBD1|TRBJ1-1|NA
CASSPLEGGVGTAEAFF
TGTGCCAGCTCACCTCTGGAGGGAGGGGTGGGGACAGCTGAAGCTTTCTTT
>TRBV5-1|NA|TRBJ1-4|NA
CASSLGVNEKLFF
TGCGCCAGCAGCCTCGGGGTTAATGAAAAACTGTTTTTT